A selection of T cell receptor beta chains follows, all from one sample in a study of cytomegalovirus exposure and HLA in healthy donors. Data came from immunoSEQ multiplex PCR; TCRdb stores just in-frame clones and leaves some out. Altogether roughly 160,000 clones are present, around 90% being singletons, with the ten largest covering more than 0.7%. Specimen: PBMCs. All receptors come from a woman in her twenties or thirties in good health and CMV-seronegative. Each CDR3 is given with its conserved first and last residue. A D gene is named only where the DNA matches it firmly. Some rows mark clone size as missing; the rest say once, few, many or name a class of expanded clone.

>TRBJ1-2|.|TRBD1|TRBV5-4|14
TGTGCCAGCAGCCGCGGACAGGAAAGGTATGGCTACACCTTC
CASSRGQERYGYTF
>TRBJ2-7|few|TRBD1|TRBV7-9|13
TGTGCCAGCAGCTTGGACAGGGGGCGAGAGCAGTACTTC
CASSLDRGREQYF
>TRBJ2-1|few|TRBD2|TRBV7-3|15
TGTGCCAGCAGCCCGAGCGGGAGCTCCTACAATGAGCAGTTCTTC
CASSPSGSSYNEQFF
>TRBJ1-2|.|.|TRBV6-1|12
TGTGCCAGCAGTACCCAGGGACTTGGCTACACCTTC
CASSTQGLGYTF
>TRBJ1-5|.|.|TRBV6-5|14
TGTGCCAGCAGACCCGACAGGACGGGCCAGCCCCAGCATTTT
CASRPDRTGQPQHF
>TRBJ2-1|.|TRBD1|TRBV6-5|14
TGTGCCAGCAGAAACAGGGGCTCCTACAATGAGCAGTTCTTC
CASRNRGSYNEQFF
>TRBJ2-7|.|TRBD1|TRBV5-1|16
TGCGCCAGCAGCGTTGCCGGGACAGGGGTCTCCTACGAGCAGTACTTC
CASSVAGTGVSYEQYF
>TRBJ2-7|.|TRBD1|TRBV19|15
TGTGCCAGTAGTGTGACACAGGGGGCGCAGGACGAGCAGTACTTC
CASSVTQGAQDEQYF
>TRBJ2-5|.|.|TRBV9|15
TGTGCCAGCAGCCCAGGGATAACAGCTCAAGAGACCCAGTACTTC
CASSPGITAQETQYF
>TRBJ2-3|.|TRBD2|TRBV18|14
TGTGCCAGCTCACCGAACCGCGGGGGAGATACGCAGTATTTT
CASSPNRGGDTQYF
>TRBJ2-3|.|.|TRBV5-4|16
TGTGCCAGCAGCGTCCTAGGGGGGGGGCTGACAGATACGCAGTATTTT
CASSVLGGGLTDTQYF
>TRBJ1-2|.|.|TRBV6-5|15
TGTGCCAGCAGCCTACAGGGCTGGTCGAACTATGGCTACACCTTC
CASSLQGWSNYGYTF
>TRBJ2-5|.|TRBD2|TRBV2|17
TGTGCCAACCCGGGACTAGCGGAAAAACTCAGTCCAGAGACCCAGTACTTC
CANPGLAEKLSPETQYF
>TRBJ2-7|.|TRBD2|TRBV10-3|15
TGTGCCATCAGTGCGACCGGAGCGGGACCACGCGAGCAGTACTTC
CAISATGAGPREQYF
>TRBJ2-1|once|.|TRBV30|17
TGTGCCTGGAGTCGGGGGATTACAGCGAAGGGGCGCAATGAGCAGTTCTTC
CAWSRGITAKGRNEQFF
>TRBJ2-7|.|TRBD1|TRBV4-1|13
TGCGCCAGCAGCCGAACAGGGGCCTACGAGCAGTACTTC
CASSRTGAYEQYF
>TRBJ1-2|.|TRBD1|TRBV5-5|14
TGTGCCAGCAGCTTGAGACAGGGGCCGAATGGCTACACCTTC
CASSLRQGPNGYTF
>TRBJ2-7|.|.|TRBV9|14
TGTGCCAGCAGCGGATTAGCGGCCCCCTACGAGCAGTACTTC
CASSGLAAPYEQYF
>TRBJ1-1|.|.|TRBV2|13
TGTGCCAGCAGCGACAGGTATGCCACTGAAGCTTTCTTT
CASSDRYATEAFF
>TRBJ2-3|.|TRBD2|TRBV6-5|16
TGTGCCAGCAGTTACCAGATTAGCGGGAGGGCCGATACGCAGTATTTT
CASSYQISGRADTQYF
>TRBJ1-1|.|TRBD1|TRBV23-1|18
TGCGCCAGCAGTCAATGGGACAGGGGGCACGATGGGAACACTGAAGCTTTCTTT
CASSQWDRGHDGNTEAFF
>TRBJ1-5|.|.|TRBV7-9|15
TGTGCCAGCAGCTTAGGCGTTTCCGAGGATCAGCCCCAGCATTTT
CASSLGVSEDQPQHF
>TRBJ2-4|.|.|TRBV2|15
TGTGCCACCGTTAAACAGGGCACGGTCAAAAACATTCAGTACTTC
CATVKQGTVKNIQYF
>TRBJ2-1|.|TRBD1|TRBV6-1|14
TGTGCCAGCAGATCCGGGACAGGGGGCAATGAGCAGTTCTTC
CASRSGTGGNEQFF
>TRBJ1-2|.|TRBD1|TRBV18|13
TGTGCCAGCTCACCAGCGACAGGGGATGGCTACACCTTC
CASSPATGDGYTF
>TRBJ1-4|.|TRBD1|TRBV29-1|14
TGCAGCGTCCAATTCGGGACAGGGGGTGAAAAACTGTTTTTT
CSVQFGTGGEKLFF
>TRBJ2-1|.|TRBD2|TRBV5-4|15
TGTGCCAGCAGCTTTGGGCAGCGGGGTGGGGGTGAGCAGTTCTTC
CASSFGQRGGGEQFF
>TRBJ2-7|once|TRBD1|TRBV10-2|15
TGCGCCAGCAGTGAGTCAGGGACAGGGACCTACGAGCAGTACTTC
CASSESGTGTYEQYF
>TRBJ1-5|few|TRBD1|TRBV10-2|14
TGCGCCAGCAACAGGGGAGAGGACAATCAGCCCCAGCATTTT
CASNRGEDNQPQHF
>TRBJ1-1|.|.|TRBV14|15
TGTGCCAGCAGCCAAGAAGTGACTCCGACCACTGAAGCTTTCTTT
CASSQEVTPTTEAFF
>TRBJ1-5|.|.|TRBV19|16
TGTGCCAGTAGAGAAAGGGCACAGGGCCTTTATCAGCCCCAGCATTTT
CASRERAQGLYQPQHF
>TRBJ1-4|.|.|TRBV7-9|14
TGTGCCAGCAGCGAGTCGGCAACTAATGAAAAACTGTTTTTT
CASSESATNEKLFF
>TRBJ2-2|.|.|TRBV5-1|15
TGCGCCAGCAAGGACACCGGGCCGGCCTTGGTGGAGCTGTTTTTT
CASKDTGPALVELFF
>TRBJ1-1|.|TRBD1|TRBV5-1|14
TGCGCCAGCAGCTCGGGACAGGGGAAGCCTGAAGCTTTCTTT
CASSSGQGKPEAFF
>TRBJ2-7|once|.|TRBV13|13
TGTGCCAGCAGCTCGAGACTAGAGTACGAGCAGTACTTC
CASSSRLEYEQYF
>TRBJ1-3|.|TRBD1|TRBV10-2|14
TGCGCCAGCAGCCCGACAGGGAGCGAAAACACCATATATTTT
CASSPTGSENTIYF
>TRBJ1-5|.|TRBD1|TRBV7-2|16
TGTGCCAGCAGCTTATGGGACAGGGGCTTCAATCAGCCCCAGCATTTT
CASSLWDRGFNQPQHF
>TRBJ2-3|.|TRBD2|TRBV14|15
TGTGCCAGCAGCCCAAGCGGGAGTGGTGCAGATACGCAGTATTTT
CASSPSGSGADTQYF
>TRBJ2-1|.|TRBD2|TRBV18|15
TGTGCCAGCTCACCGCTAGCGGGAGTCGACAATGAGCAGTTCTTC
CASSPLAGVDNEQFF
>TRBJ1-1|.|.|TRBV7-9|15
TGTGCCAGCAGCCCGCGGGGTAGGGGAGGCACTGAAGCTTTCTTT
CASSPRGRGGTEAFF
>TRBJ1-6|.|TRBD1|TRBV15|15
TGTGCCACCAGCAGCCTAGGGACAGAGACTTCACCCCTCCACTTT
CATSSLGTETSPLHF
>TRBJ2-5|.|TRBD1|TRBV27|13
TGTGCCAGCAGTCACAGGGGGCTGGAGGAGCAGTACTTC
CASSHRGLEEQYF
>TRBJ1-3|.|.|TRBV6-1|12
TGTGCCACTAGGACAGATGGAAACACCATATATTTT
CATRTDGNTIYF